These T cell receptor beta chains were read from a single sample in a study of technical replicates of blood from a handful of donors. Using immunoSEQ multiplex PCR, the repertoire was profiled, and TCRdb retains in-frame clones only, with some absent. The profile shows 100,000 or so clones, under 96% of them singletons. Material for sequencing was T cells isolated from PBMCs. All receptors derive from a human donor in good health. Each CDR3 is given with its conserved first and last residue. Each record gives: J gene, V gene, clone size, CDR3 protein. Rows give clone size only sometimes, using once, few, many, or a class for an expanded clone.

TRBJ2-1,TRBV5-6,NA,CASSLSSGQVTNEQFF
TRBJ1-2,TRBV19,NA,CASSPGTGLNYGYTF
TRBJ2-1,TRBV2,NA,CASKPEINEQFF
TRBJ1-5,TRBV28,NA,CASRTGDGNQPQHF
TRBJ2-7,TRBV7-6,NA,CASSPGLGGGYSYEQYF
TRBJ1-5,TRBV19,NA,CASTGSAQGQPQHF
TRBJ2-2,TRBV7-2,NA,CASSLMWGVGSRATGELFF
TRBJ2-2,TRBV10-3,NA,CAISDWGSYTGELFF
TRBJ2-1,TRBV10-3,NA,CAITRGGNNEQFF
TRBJ2-1,TRBV5-1,NA,CASSLARARSSYNEQFF
TRBJ2-1,TRBV7-9,once,CASSLSGGLAGSEQFF
TRBJ2-1,TRBV27,once,CASSLSGGSSYNEQFF
TRBJ2-5,TRBV9,NA,CASSVGSSGETQYF
TRBJ2-2,TRBV7-3,NA,CASSLPLDQRGTGELFF
TRBJ2-5,TRBV19,NA,CASSLTGGNQETQYF